A single T cell receptor (beta chain) is shown here with its context. In the original processing: It was from reference gene primer amplification that nucleated cell counts were estimated. Data came from immunoSEQ multiplex PCR; TCRdb stores just in-frame clones and leaves some out. For V, J and clone size, that table is used; D and trimming come from the DNA. Found here are tens of thousands of clones, approximately 90% of them singletons; the top ten hold about 15%. This sample is drawn from a study of blood T cell repertoires in COVID-19. On the study more broadly: From the United States, Italy and Spain came samples of acute and convalescent COVID-19. T cells, B-cell-depleted T cells, or PBMCs supplied cDNA or gDNA.

There are 13 residues in the CDR3. Trimming removed 6 bases from V and 6 bases from J; junction bases left unmatched: 8. Germline values: CDR1 MDHEN, CDR2 SYDVKM. The TCR sequence derives from a man aged 70-80 years with active or convalescent COVID-19. The chain couples TRBV28 to TRBJ2-7; 7 bases agree with TRBD1. The source material was peripheral blood. The CDR3 protein is CASRATGLVEQYF. In nucleotides, the CDR3 is TGTGCCAGCAGGGCGACAGGGCTCGTCGAGCAGTACTTC.